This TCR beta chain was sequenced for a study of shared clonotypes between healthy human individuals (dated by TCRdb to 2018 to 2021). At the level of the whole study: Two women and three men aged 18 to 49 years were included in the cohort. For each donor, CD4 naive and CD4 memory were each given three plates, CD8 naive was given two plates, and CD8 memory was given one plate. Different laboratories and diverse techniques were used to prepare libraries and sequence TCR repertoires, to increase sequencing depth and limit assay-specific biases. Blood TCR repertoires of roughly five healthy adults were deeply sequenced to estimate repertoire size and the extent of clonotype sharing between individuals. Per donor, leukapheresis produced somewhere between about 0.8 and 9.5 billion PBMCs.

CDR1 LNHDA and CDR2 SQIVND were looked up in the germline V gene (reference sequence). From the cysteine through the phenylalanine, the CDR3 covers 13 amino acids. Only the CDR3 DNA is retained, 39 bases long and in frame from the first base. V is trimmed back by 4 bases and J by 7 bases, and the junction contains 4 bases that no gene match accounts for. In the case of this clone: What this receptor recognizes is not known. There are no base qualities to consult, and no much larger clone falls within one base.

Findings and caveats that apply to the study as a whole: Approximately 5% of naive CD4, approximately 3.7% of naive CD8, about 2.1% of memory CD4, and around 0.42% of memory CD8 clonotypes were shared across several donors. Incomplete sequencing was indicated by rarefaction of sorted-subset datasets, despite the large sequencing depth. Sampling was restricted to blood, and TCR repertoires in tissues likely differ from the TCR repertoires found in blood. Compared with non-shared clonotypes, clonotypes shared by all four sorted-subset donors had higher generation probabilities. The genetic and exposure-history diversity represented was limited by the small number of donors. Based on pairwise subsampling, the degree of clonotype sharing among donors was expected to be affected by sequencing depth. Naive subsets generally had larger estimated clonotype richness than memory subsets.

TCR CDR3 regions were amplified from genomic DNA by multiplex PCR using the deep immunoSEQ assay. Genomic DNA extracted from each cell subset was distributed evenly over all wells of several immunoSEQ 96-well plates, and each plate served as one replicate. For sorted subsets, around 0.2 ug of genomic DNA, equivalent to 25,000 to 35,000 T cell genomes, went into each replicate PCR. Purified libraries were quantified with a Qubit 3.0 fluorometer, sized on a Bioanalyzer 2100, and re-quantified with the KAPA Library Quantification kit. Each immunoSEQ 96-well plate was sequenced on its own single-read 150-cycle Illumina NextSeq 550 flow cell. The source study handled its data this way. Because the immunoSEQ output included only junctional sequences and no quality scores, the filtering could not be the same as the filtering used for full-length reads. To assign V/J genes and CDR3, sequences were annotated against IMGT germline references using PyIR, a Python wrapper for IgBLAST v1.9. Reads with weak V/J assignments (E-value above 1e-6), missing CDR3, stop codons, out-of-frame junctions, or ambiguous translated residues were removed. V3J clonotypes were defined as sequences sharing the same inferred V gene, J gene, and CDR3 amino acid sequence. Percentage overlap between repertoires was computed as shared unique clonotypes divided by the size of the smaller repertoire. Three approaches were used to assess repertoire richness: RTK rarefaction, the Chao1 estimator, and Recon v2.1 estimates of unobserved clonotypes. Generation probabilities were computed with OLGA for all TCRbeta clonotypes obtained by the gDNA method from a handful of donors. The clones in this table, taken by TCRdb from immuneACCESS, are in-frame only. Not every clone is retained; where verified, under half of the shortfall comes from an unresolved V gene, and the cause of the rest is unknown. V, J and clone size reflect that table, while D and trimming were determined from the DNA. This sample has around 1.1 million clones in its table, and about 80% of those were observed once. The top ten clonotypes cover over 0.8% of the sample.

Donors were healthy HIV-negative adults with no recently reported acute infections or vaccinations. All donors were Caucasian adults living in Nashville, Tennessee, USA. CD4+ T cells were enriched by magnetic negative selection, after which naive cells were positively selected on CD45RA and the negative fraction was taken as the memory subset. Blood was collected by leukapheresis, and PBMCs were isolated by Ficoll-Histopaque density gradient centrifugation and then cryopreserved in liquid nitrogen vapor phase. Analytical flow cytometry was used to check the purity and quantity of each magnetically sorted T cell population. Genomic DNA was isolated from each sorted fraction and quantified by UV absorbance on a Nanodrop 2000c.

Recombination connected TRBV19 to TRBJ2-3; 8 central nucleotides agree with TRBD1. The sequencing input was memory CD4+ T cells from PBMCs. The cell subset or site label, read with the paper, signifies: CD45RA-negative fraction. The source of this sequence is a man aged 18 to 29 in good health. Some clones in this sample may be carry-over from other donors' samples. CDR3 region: CASSNRGIYTQYF. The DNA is TGTGCCAGTAGTAACAGGGGGATATATACGCAGTATTTT.